This TCR beta chain was retrieved from a study of Ad26.COV2.S vaccination and SARS-CoV-2 variants. Overall study context: The study gave Ad26.COV2.S intramuscularly, once or twice 56 days apart.

Study-level points and caveats: The breadth of spike-specific CD8+ and CD4+ T cell responses after vaccination was reportedly substantial.

Of note for this clone: Its antigen is undetermined.

Specified treatment: some 20 received Ad26.COV2.S at low or high dose, single or two shots; roughly five received placebo; per-sample allocation not given. On day 63 after the first injection, vaccine and placebo recipients gave samples. Data came from immunoSEQ multiplex PCR; TCRdb stores just in-frame clones and leaves some out. The repertoire holds more than 300,000 clones, with 85% as singletons. The CDR3 loop spans 13 amino acids. The germline V gene has CDR1 SGHDN and CDR2 FVKESK. Trimming stripped 1 base from V and 10 bases from J, with 8 bases between. This TCR was sampled from a person between 18 and 60 years old who received the Ad26.COV2.S COVID-19 vaccine or a placebo. The rearrangement joins TRBV14 to TRBJ1-6; possibly TRBD1 for D (6 bases). Material: peripheral blood, obtained in a trial of Ad26.COV2.S vaccine versus placebo. CDR3 amino acids: CASSQAGDSPLHF. Written as DNA, the CDR3 is TGTGCCAGCAGCCAAGCAGGGGACTCACCCCTCCACTTT. The full variable domain, its missing parts supplied by reference TRBV14 and TRBJ1-6, is EAGVTQFPSHSVIEKGQTVTLRCDPISGHDNLYWYRRVMGKEIKFLLHFVKESKQDESGMPNNRFLAERTGGTYSTLKVQPAELEDSGVYFCASSQAGDSPLHFGNGTRLTVT.